Below, 3 T cell receptor beta chains from the same sample are listed, as sequenced in a study of T cells after posttransplantation cyclophosphamide. Sequenced by immunoSEQ multiplex PCR; TCRdb stores in-frame clones only, minus some. The sample presents 25,000 to 30,000 clones, none singletons. Material: PBMCs. These receptors came from a woman aged 60-70 years in good health, CMV-negative, and a related stem cell transplant donor.

This clone has just a few counts. V usage is TRBV30 and J usage is TRBJ1-1; D is possibly TRBD1 (5 bases). The ends were cut back, 4 bases at V and 1 base at J, with 7 bases in the middle. CDR3 length equals 12 residues. CDR1 and CDR2 from the germline V gene are GTSNPN and SVGIG (reference sequence). The CDR3 loop is CAWTGENTEAFF. The CDR3 DNA is TGTGCCTGGACGGGGGAGAACACTGAAGCTTTCTTT.

At least ten counts were recorded for this clone. The J gene is TRBJ1-5, the V gene TRBV12-5, with a weak D call TRBD1 (5 bases). This CDR3 has 13 residues. The V end lost 6 bases, the J end lost 3 bases, and 9 bases lay between the germline ends. Germline V gene lookup returns CDR1 LGHNT and CDR2 FRNRAP. The CDR3 loop reads CASGRGLNQPQHF. In DNA, the CDR3 is TGTGCTAGTGGGCGGGGACTCAATCAGCCCCAGCATTTT.

This clone came up many times. CDR3 sequence reads: CASSLAAGDSPLHF. DNA of the CDR3: TGCGCCAGCAGCCTTGCGGCAGGGGATTCACCCCTCCACTTT. This chain links TRBV5-1 with TRBJ1-6, with TRBD1 as a possible D gene (6 bases). Germline CDR1 reads SGHRS; CDR2 reads YFSETQ. This CDR3 comprises 14 residues. The germline V and J ends were trimmed by 4 bases and 8 bases, with 13 bases remaining between them.